The 13 T cell receptor beta chains given below trace back to one sample, sequenced in a study of high-grade serous ovarian cancer treatment subgroups. The tumor samples were collected prior to definitive surgery or chemotherapy. The data were produced by immunoSEQ multiplex PCR, yet TCRdb's version contains in-frame clones alone and is incomplete. The sample consists of approximately 4,000 clones, just under 80% of them appearing once. Sequenced input: tumor tissue. The receptors were gathered from a human donor with high-grade serous ovarian cancer.

This clone has more than one count but fewer than ten. The chain couples TRBV6-6 to TRBJ1-6, with a tentative D call TRBD1 (6 bases). Germline V gene lookup returns CDR1 MNHNY and CDR2 SVGAGI (reference sequence). The germline V and J ends were trimmed by 9 bases and 5 bases, with 11 bases remaining between them. This CDR3 comprises 13 residues. CDR3: CASLQGNNSPLHF. The CDR3 DNA is TGTGCCAGTCTACAGGGTAATAATTCACCCCTCCACTTT.

This sequence joins TRBV19 and TRBJ1-3; D is unclear. This CDR3 region has 15 residues. The V gene's germline CDR1 is LNHDA and CDR2 SQIVND (reference sequence). The V gene lost 1 base and the J gene lost 0 bases, with 7 bases spanning the gap. This CDR3 is CASSIAAVSGNTIYF. CDR3 DNA: TGTGCCAGTAGTATAGCAGCAGTCTCTGGAAACACCATATATTTT.

The V call is TRBV15, the J call TRBJ1-1; D is perhaps TRBD1 (5 bases). The CDR3 is made up of 13 amino acids. CDR1 and CDR2 from the germline V gene are LNHNV and YYDKDF (reference sequence). The V and J ends lost 4 bases and 5 bases respectively, with 11 bases between them. The CDR3 here is CATSITGTTEAFF. CDR3 in DNA: TGTGCCACCAGCATTACCGGGACTACTGAAGCTTTCTTT.

The rearrangement uses TRBV6-1 and TRBJ1-3; TRBD1 is a possible D gene (6 bases). The CDR3 totals 16 residues. Germline assignment: CDR1 MNHNS and CDR2 SASEGT. The V end lost 4 bases, the J end lost 0 bases, and 13 bases lay between the germline ends. The CDR3 bases are TGTGCCAGCAGTGTCTCATACAGGGACTCTGGAAACACCATATATTTT. Translating it yields CASSVSYRDSGNTIYF.

The J gene is TRBJ2-5, the V gene TRBV30; 12 nucleotides line up with TRBD2. This CDR3 has 19 amino acids. V lost 0 bases and J lost 3; bases outside the gene matches: 14. Germline values: CDR1 GTSNPN, CDR2 SVGIG (reference sequence). This CDR3 reads CAWSVNPASGGGHKETQYF. The DNA of the CDR3 is TGTGCCTGGAGTGTAAACCCCGCTAGCGGGGGGGGACACAAAGAGACCCAGTACTTC.

There are a few counts of this clone. J is TRBJ2-7 and V is TRBV7-6; D uncertain. With 0 bases removed from V and 6 bases from J, the gap between germline ends came to 9 bases. Germline V lookup: CDR1 SGHVS, CDR2 FNYEAQ. This CDR3 is 13 amino acids long. The DNA of the CDR3 is TGTGCCAGCAGCTTAGCGCAGTCTGCCGAGCAGTACTTC. It encodes CASSLAQSAEQYF.

The chain links TRBV7-6 to TRBJ2-3, with D perhaps matching TRBD2 (5 bases). This CDR3 contains 15 residues. Germline CDR1 reads SGHVS; CDR2 reads FNYEAQ. The V end lost 5 bases, the J end lost 6 bases, and 18 bases lay between the germline ends. In nucleotides, the CDR3 is TGTGCCAGCAGCGTGCAATGGACTCCCACGGATACGCAGTATTTT. This translates into CASSVQWTPTDTQYF.

This clone was detected a few times. The V call is TRBV7-9, the J call TRBJ1-6; D gene unclear. Germline V CDR1 and CDR2: SEHNR, FQNEAQ (reference sequence). The V gene lost 3 bases and the J gene lost 10 bases, with 7 bases spanning the gap. This CDR3 is built from 12 residues. CDR3 bases: TGTGCCAGCAGCTTGGGGTACTCACCCCTCCACTTT. Protein sequence: CASSLGYSPLHF.

This clone was observed a few times. This chain uses TRBV11-1 with TRBJ2-1, with 11 bases identical to TRBD2. Germline lookup yields CDR1 SGHAT and CDR2 FQDESV (reference sequence). The V and J ends lost 6 bases and 1 base, in that order; junction bases with no gene match: 5. CDR3 length: 16 residues. CDR3 in DNA: TGTGCCAGCAGGCTAGCGGGGGGAGGGTCCTACAATGAGCAGTTCTTC. Translation: CASRLAGGGSYNEQFF.

This chain joins TRBV19 and TRBJ2-7; maybe TRBD2 (6 bases). Trimming cost V 5 bases and J 3 bases, with 14 bases left between them. The CDR3 runs 14 residues. The germline gives CDR1 LNHDA, CDR2 SQIVND (reference sequence). The CDR3 loop is CASSPRREVYEQYF. CDR3 DNA sequence: TGTGCCAGTAGTCCGCGGAGGGAGGTCTACGAGCAGTACTTC.

The genes are TRBV11-2 and TRBJ2-3; D might be TRBD2 (7 bases). Trimming stripped 4 bases from V and 4 bases from J, with 15 bases between. The CDR3 totals 15 residues. The germline V gene has CDR1 SGHAT and CDR2 FQNNGV. CDR3 region: CASSYGGLRADTQYF. CDR3 DNA sequence: TGTGCCAGCAGCTACGGGGGGCTGAGGGCAGATACGCAGTATTTT.

V gene TRBV7-9 combines with J gene TRBJ2-7; TRBD1 matches at 7 bases. There are 16 residues in the CDR3. V gave up 4 bases and J gave up 3 bases; unmatched junction bases: 12. Per germline, CDR1 SEHNR and CDR2 FQNEAQ (reference sequence). The CDR3 sequence is CASSSLQTGKIYEQYF. DNA of the CDR3: TGTGCCAGCAGCTCCCTCCAGACAGGGAAAATCTACGAGCAGTACTTC. Drawing the rest from reference TRBV7-9 and TRBJ2-7, the complete variable domain is DTGVSQNPRHKITKRGQNVTFRCDPISEHNRLYWYRQTLGQGPEFLTYFQNEAQLEKSRLLSDRFSAERPKGSFSTLEIQRTEQGDSAMYLCASSSLQTGKIYEQYFGPGTRLTVT.

J is TRBJ2-7 and V is TRBV20-1; 7 bases align to TRBD1. The V and J ends lost 6 bases and 6 bases, in that order; junction bases with no gene match: 5. Germline lookup yields CDR1 DFQATT and CDR2 SNEGSKA (reference sequence). The CDR3 runs 11 residues. As DNA, the CDR3 is TGCAGTGCCGACAGGACAGGCGAGCAGTACTTC. It is translated as CSADRTGEQYF.